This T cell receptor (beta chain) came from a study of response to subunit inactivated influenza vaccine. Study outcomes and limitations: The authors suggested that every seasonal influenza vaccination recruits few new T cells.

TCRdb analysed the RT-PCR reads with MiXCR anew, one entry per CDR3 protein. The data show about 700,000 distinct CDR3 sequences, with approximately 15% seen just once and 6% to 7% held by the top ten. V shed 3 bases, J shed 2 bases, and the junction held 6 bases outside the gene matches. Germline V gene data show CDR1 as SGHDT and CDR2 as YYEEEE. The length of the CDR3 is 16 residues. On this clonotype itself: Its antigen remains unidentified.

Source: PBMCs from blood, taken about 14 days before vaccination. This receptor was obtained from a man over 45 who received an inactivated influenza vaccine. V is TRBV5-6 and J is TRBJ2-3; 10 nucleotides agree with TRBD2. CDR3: CASSYGTSVFTDTQYF. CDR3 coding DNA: TGTGCCAGCAGCTACGGGACTAGCGTATTCACAGATACGCAGTATTTT.